This passage covers 20 T cell receptor beta chains from one sample sequenced in a study of cytomegalovirus exposure and HLA in healthy donors. The PCR made use of 60 Vbeta and 13 Jbeta primers. Clones were sequenced by immunoSEQ multiplex PCR, and TCRdb holds only the in-frame ones, with some missing. Of roughly 80,000 clones listed, 67% were seen once; the top ten hold 6.5% to 7.5%. Sequencing was carried out using PBMCs. The source is a woman aged 45-65 years in good health and CMV-seropositive.

The chain recombines TRBV5-1 with TRBJ1-6, with unresolved D. CDR1 is SGHRS and CDR2 is YFSETQ in the germline V gene. The CDR3 length is 15 residues. V lost 4 bases, J lost 13 bases, and 21 bases lay in between. The CDR3 sequence is CASSNQGGPEVPLHF. The CDR3 nucleotides read TGCGCCAGCAGCAACCAAGGAGGCCCGGAGGTTCCCCTCCACTTT.

The genes are TRBV12-5 and TRBJ2-7, with D hard to call. The CDR3 has 13 residues. V dropped 3 bases and J dropped 3 bases, with 9 bases sitting between them. In germline, CDR1 is LGHNT, CDR2 FRNRAP. The CDR3 DNA follows: TGTGCTAGTGGTTTAGAGATCTACTACGAGCAGTACTTC. Encoded protein: CASGLEIYYEQYF.

The sample holds a few counts of this clone. V and J are TRBV5-5 and TRBJ2-7, with 9 bases lining up with TRBD1. Germline CDR1 is SGHKS and CDR2 is YYEKEE (reference sequence). Unmatched junction bases numbered 4, after V lost 1 base and J lost 2 bases. This CDR3 is built from 15 residues. The DNA for the CDR3 is TGTGCCAGCAGCTTGACAGGGGGCGGCCCCTACGAGCAGTACGTC. Encoded protein: CASSLTGGGPYEQYV.

V usage is TRBV5-3 and J usage is TRBJ2-7; D might be TRBD1 (5 bases). TRBV5-3 is treated as an ORF (open reading frame) with a function not yet certain. Trimming shortened V by 5 bases and J by 0 bases, and 15 bases separated the two germline ends. The CDR3 spans 15 residues. This CDR3 is CARRPRATPSYEQYF. The CDR3 coding sequence is TGTGCCAGAAGACCCAGGGCCACCCCCTCCTACGAGCAGTACTTC.

The J gene is TRBJ2-1, the V gene TRBV5-6, with D possibly TRBD1 on 5 matching bases. The germline CDR1 and CDR2 sequences are SGHDT and YYEEEE. The CDR3 contains 16 residues. V lost 0 bases and J 1 base, leaving 11 bases between the germline ends. CDR3 in amino acids: CASSLGRVFSYNEQFF. The CDR3 DNA sequence: TGTGCCAGCAGCTTGGGCAGGGTTTTTTCCTACAATGAGCAGTTCTTC. Full variable domain (missing parts from reference TRBV5-6 and TRBJ2-1): DAGVTQSPTHLIKTRGQQVTLRCSPKSGHDTVSWYQQALGQGPQFIFQYYEEEERQRGNFPDRFSGHQFPNYSSELNVNALLLGDSALYLCASSLGRVFSYNEQFFGPGTRLTVL.

A few counts support this clone. CDR3 residues: CASSLARSNEQFF. CDR3 DNA sequence: TGTGCCAGCAGCTTGGCTAGATCCAATGAGCAGTTCTTC. The V and J genes are TRBV11-2 and TRBJ2-1; D remains unclear. V lost 3 bases, J lost 6 bases, and 9 bases lay in between. Germline V gives CDR1 SGHAT, CDR2 FQNNGV. There are 13 residues in the CDR3.

V usage is TRBV6-5 and J usage is TRBJ2-5, with D maybe TRBD2 (6 bases). The CDR3 is 13 residues long. The germline V gene encodes CDR1 MNHEY and CDR2 SVGAGI. Trimming cost V 5 bases and J 2 bases, with 9 bases left between them. CDR3 residues: CASSRTNQETQYF. CDR3 coding DNA: TGTGCCAGCAGTCGGACTAATCAAGAGACCCAGTACTTC.

V usage is TRBV7-6 and J usage is TRBJ2-1; a possible D gene is TRBD1 (6 bases). CDR1 is SGHVS and CDR2 is FNYEAQ in the germline V gene. The CDR3 has 16 amino acids. V was pared by 1 base and J by 10 bases, with 20 bases between. This CDR3 reads CASSLVVQGSPLEQFF. The CDR3 DNA is TGTGCCAGCAGCTTAGTCGTCCAGGGGTCTCCCCTGGAGCAGTTCTTC. Drawing the rest from reference TRBV7-6 and TRBJ2-1, the complete variable domain is GAGVSQSPRYKVTKRGQDVALRCDPISGHVSLYWYRQALGQGPEFLTYFNYEAQQDKSGLPNDRFSAERPEGSISTLTIQRTEQRDSAMYRCASSLVVQGSPLEQFFGPGTRLTVL.

The chain joins TRBV19 to TRBJ1-3; D remains unclear. V lost 10 bases and J lost 2, with 12 bases in between. CDR1 and CDR2 (germline): LNHDA, SQIVND (reference sequence). The CDR3 length is 13 residues. The DNA of the CDR3 is TGTGCCACTCGGGTTCTAGCTGGAAACACCATATATTTT. The encoded protein is CATRVLAGNTIYF.

The J gene is TRBJ2-7, the V gene TRBV5-4; perhaps TRBD2 as D (6 bases). Deletions cut 4 bases from V and 4 bases from J, with 15 bases between. Germline loops: CDR1 SGHNT, CDR2 YYREEE (reference sequence). The CDR3 consists of 14 residues. DNA for the CDR3: TGTGCCAGCAGCCCCGTGGCAGGGAGGTACGAGCAGTACTTC. Its translation is CASSPVAGRYEQYF.

The chain recombines TRBV7-2 with TRBJ1-4; D gene unclear. The germline gives CDR1 SGHTA, CDR2 FQGNSA. V was trimmed by 5 bases and J by 8 bases, leaving 12 bases between them. The CDR3 extends over 13 amino acids. The CDR3 loop is CASSLTAQEKLFF. The CDR3 nucleotides are TGTGCCAGCAGCCTTACCGCACAGGAAAAACTGTTTTTT.

This chain links TRBV11-1 with TRBJ1-1; 8 bases align to TRBD1. Unmatched junction bases numbered 5, after V lost 1 base and J lost 7 bases. CDR1 SGHAT and CDR2 FQDESV come from the germline V gene (reference sequence). The CDR3 runs 14 residues. The DNA of the CDR3 is TGTGCCAGCAGCTTAGAGACAGGGGACTTTGAAGCTTTCTTT. Translation: CASSLETGDFEAFF.

The chain combines TRBV6-5 with TRBJ2-7, with TRBD1 identical over 8 bases. J gave up 3 bases and V 6 bases, and 7 bases lay outside the gene matches. The CDR3 is 14 amino acids. CDR1 and CDR2 (germline): MNHEY, SVGAGI. The CDR3 is CASSYGQGSYEQYF. Written as DNA, the CDR3 is TGTGCCAGCAGCTACGGACAGGGAAGCTACGAGCAGTACTTC.

As DNA, the CDR3 is TGTGCCAGCTCACTAGGACTAGCGGGCGAGTCCGTCCTGACTTTC. Translating it yields CASSLGLAGESVLTF. The chain combines TRBV18 with TRBJ2-6, with TRBD2 identical over 11 bases. Germline lookup yields CDR1 KGHSH and CDR2 LQKENI. The CDR3 is 15 residues long. The trim removed 4 bases at V and 12 bases at J, leaving 8 bases unmatched. Full variable domain (missing parts from reference TRBV18 and TRBJ2-6): NAGVMQNPRHLVRRRGQEARLRCSPMKGHSHVYWYRQLPEEGLKFMVYLQKENIIDESGMPKERFSAEFPKEGPSILRIQQVVRGDSAAYFCASSLGLAGESVLTFGAGSRLTVL.

This chain connects TRBV25-1 to TRBJ1-2; TRBD1 matches at 10 bases. V shed 7 bases and J 6 bases; nucleotides not matched to a gene: 14. The CDR3 covers 16 residues. Germline CDR1 and CDR2: MGHDK and SYGVNS. The CDR3 nucleotides read TGTGCCAGCACCGAAACCGAGACAGGGGGCGCAAATGGCTACACCTTC. Translating gives CASTETETGGANGYTF.

The rearrangement uses TRBV18 and TRBJ2-2, with a tentative D call TRBD1 (6 bases). Trimming shortened V by 3 bases and J by 1 base, and 9 bases separated the two germline ends. The CDR3 is 15 amino acids. CDR1 is KGHSH and CDR2 is LQKENI in the germline V gene. Here the CDR3 DNA reads TGTGCCAGCTCACCCGGACAGTTGAACACCGGGGAGCTGTTTTTT. Translated: CASSPGQLNTGELFF.

The chain employs TRBV30 and TRBJ2-5; TRBD2 matches at 7 bases. Germline V gene lookup returns CDR1 GTSNPN and CDR2 SVGIG (reference sequence). With V trimmed by 4 bases and J by 2 bases, 4 bases remained unmatched. The CDR3 covers 13 residues. This chain's CDR3 is CAWNTGGQETQYF. The CDR3 DNA reads TGTGCCTGGAATACCGGGGGGCAAGAGACCCAGTACTTC.

The J gene is TRBJ1-4, the V gene TRBV7-8; TRBD1 matches 10 bases. With 5 bases clipped from V and 6 bases from J, the junction kept 9 bases outside the gene matches. From germline, CDR1 is SGHVS and CDR2 FQNEAQ. The CDR3 is 16 amino acids. CDR3 sequence: CASSTYPGQGYEKLFF. CDR3 nucleotide sequence: TGTGCCAGCAGCACCTACCCGGGACAGGGGTATGAAAAACTGTTTTTT.

The V call is TRBV6-5, the J call TRBJ1-1; D gene unclear. CDR3 size: 13 residues. The germline V and J ends were trimmed by 2 bases and 4 bases, with 8 bases remaining between them. Germline CDR1 reads MNHEY; CDR2 reads SVGAGI. The CDR3 DNA reads TGTGCCAGCAGTTACCTCCTATTCACTGAAGCTTTCTTT. Its protein product is CASSYLLFTEAFF.

The chain combines TRBV9 with TRBJ2-4; D remains unclear. The germline CDR1 and CDR2 sequences are SGDLS and YYNGEE. CDR3 length equals 15 residues. Deletions cut 0 bases from V and 1 base from J, with 8 bases between. The chain's CDR3 is CASSVDLAAKNIQYF. The CDR3 DNA is TGTGCCAGCAGCGTAGATCTCGCGGCCAAAAACATTCAGTACTTC.